These T cell receptor beta chains were read from a single sample in a study of technical replicates of blood from a handful of donors. Generated by immunoSEQ multiplex PCR, the TCRdb table keeps only in-frame clones and is missing some. The sample yields approximately 73,000 clones, 90% to 95% seen once. The specimen sequenced was T cells isolated from PBMCs. Receptors originate from a human donor in good health. Each CDR3 is given with its conserved first and last residue. A D gene is named only where the DNA matches it firmly. Some rows mark clone size as missing; the rest say once, few, many or name a class of expanded clone.

TRBV28	-	TRBJ1-2	once	CASTSMDIFLGYTF	TGTGCCAGCACCTCCATGGACATCTTTCTGGGCTACACCTTC
TRBV4-1	TRBD2	TRBJ2-3	-	CASNKGLAGVNTDTQYF	TGCGCCAGCAACAAGGGGCTAGCGGGAGTGAACACAGATACGCAGTATTTT
TRBV5-1	-	TRBJ1-1	-	CASSFSTEAFF	TGCGCCAGCAGCTTTAGTACTGAAGCTTTCTTT
TRBV11-2	-	TRBJ1-1	-	CASSSGGQLRTEAFF	TGTGCCAGCAGCTCTGGGGGACAACTTAGGACTGAAGCTTTCTTT
TRBV25-1	TRBD2	TRBJ2-2	-	CASQHSGRAFRELFF	TGTGCCAGTCAACATAGCGGGAGGGCCTTCCGGGAGCTGTTTTTT
TRBV29-1	TRBD1	TRBJ2-5	-	CSVLQGAQETQYF	TGCAGCGTATTACAGGGGGCCCAGGAGACCCAGTACTTC
TRBV5-1	TRBD2	TRBJ2-1	-	CASSSLAGEAYNEQFF	TGCGCCAGCAGCTCCCTAGCGGGAGAGGCCTACAATGAGCAGTTCTTC
TRBV4-2	-	TRBJ1-3	-	CASSQDVGAVGNTIYF	TGTGCCAGCAGCCAAGATGTGGGGGCTGTTGGAAACACCATATATTTT
TRBV9	TRBD1	TRBJ1-2	-	CASSDRGFGYTF	TGTGCCAGCAGCGACAGGGGATTTGGCTACACCTTC
TRBV28	-	TRBJ2-7	-	CATYKRTLGVYEQYF	TGTGCCACCTACAAGAGGACATTAGGTGTCTACGAGCAGTACTTC
TRBV2	-	TRBJ1-1	-	CASSDRENTEAFF	TGTGCCAGCAGTGACAGGGAGAACACTGAAGCTTTCTTT
TRBV9	-	TRBJ1-1	-	CASSGNRDTNTEAFF	TGTGCCAGCAGCGGCAACAGGGACACGAACACTGAAGCTTTCTTT
TRBV6-6	-	TRBJ2-2	-	CASSYSRGRNGELFF	TGTGCCAGCAGTTACTCGCGGGGGCGCAACGGGGAGCTGTTTTTT
TRBV19	TRBD2	TRBJ2-7	-	CASSTATGGLAGAVYEQYF	TGTGCCAGTAGTACCGCGACAGGGGGACTAGCGGGAGCCGTCTACGAGCAGTACTTC
TRBV28	-	TRBJ2-1	once	CASRERSYNEQFF	TGTGCCAGCAGGGAGCGGAGCTACAATGAGCAGTTCTTC
TRBV7-3	TRBD2	TRBJ2-1	-	CASSIYSSGYNEQFF	TGTGCCAGCAGCATATACTCTAGCGGCTACAATGAGCAGTTCTTC
TRBV7-6	TRBD1	TRBJ1-3	once	CASGTGLNTIYF	TGTGCCTCCGGGACAGGGTTGAACACCATATATTTT
TRBV15	-	TRBJ1-5	-	CATSTERGPNQPQHF	TGTGCCACCAGCACGGAACGGGGTCCCAATCAGCCCCAGCATTTT
TRBV5-1	TRBD2	TRBJ2-7	-	CASSYTSGIDEQYF	TGCGCCAGCAGCTATACTAGCGGGATCGACGAGCAGTACTTC
TRBV7-8	-	TRBJ1-5	-	CASSTQWGNQPQHF	TGTGCCAGCAGCACACAGTGGGGCAATCAGCCCCAGCATTTT
TRBV7-9	-	TRBJ2-1	-	CASSFSGEQFF	TGTGCCAGCAGCTTTTCGGGAGAGCAGTTCTTC
TRBV18	TRBD1	TRBJ1-1	-	CASSPYFMTGLNDGTEAFF	TGTGCCAGCTCACCTTATTTTATGACAGGGCTGAATGATGGCACTGAAGCTTTCTTT
TRBV20-1	-	TRBJ2-7	-	CSAPLPGEQYF	TGCAGTGCTCCCCTCCCGGGCGAGCAGTACTTC
TRBV5-8	-	TRBJ1-5	-	CASSFLNRVDQPQHF	TGTGCCAGCAGCTTTTTAAACAGGGTCGATCAGCCCCAGCATTTT
TRBV13	TRBD1	TRBJ2-1	-	CASSFVTGGPNEQFF	TGTGCCAGCAGCTTCGTCACAGGGGGTCCCAATGAGCAGTTCTTC